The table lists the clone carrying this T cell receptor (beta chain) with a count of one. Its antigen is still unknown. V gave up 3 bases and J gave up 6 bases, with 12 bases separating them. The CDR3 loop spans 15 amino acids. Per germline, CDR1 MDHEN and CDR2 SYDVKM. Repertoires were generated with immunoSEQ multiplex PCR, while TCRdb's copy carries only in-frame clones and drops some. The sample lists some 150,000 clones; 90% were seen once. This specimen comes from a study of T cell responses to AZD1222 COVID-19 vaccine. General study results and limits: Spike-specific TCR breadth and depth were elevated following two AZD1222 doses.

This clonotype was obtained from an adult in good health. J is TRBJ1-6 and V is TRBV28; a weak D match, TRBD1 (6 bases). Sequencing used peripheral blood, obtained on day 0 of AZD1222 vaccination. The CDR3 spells CASSFPTGINSPLHF. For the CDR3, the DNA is TGTGCCAGCAGTTTCCCGACAGGAATTAATTCACCCCTCCACTTT.